This is a list of T cell receptor beta chains from one sample in a study of type 1 regulatory T cells. TCRdb itself ran the reads through MiXCR, one entry per CDR3 protein. The sample lists about 18,000 distinct CDR3 sequences; roughly a tenth were seen once. Sequenced sample: CD4+ T cells, either the whole sample or a sorted fraction (not recorded which). The receptor source for this set is a human donor in good health. Each CDR3 is given without its conserved first and last residue.

>TRBV20-1
SGLADYEQY
>TRBV7-7
ASSLGRGYGQY
>TRBV27
ASSLGGYNSPLH
>TRBV6-1
ASRAPGQGSGEQY
>TRBV18
ASTTPGQGNEQF
>TRBV7-3
ASSLDSPGTYNEQF
>TRBV5-1
ASSLLGTEQY
>TRBV3-1
ASSQGRENTGELF
>TRBV20-1
SAPSGANLYEQF
>TRBV5-1
ASSLASLTEAF
>TRBV27
ASSPLGSSYNEQF
>TRBV15
ATSRPPEEQF
>TRBV30
AWNFRDYPYEQY
>TRBV30
AWSFGQNYGYT
>TRBV5-1
ASSKETVTGELF
>TRBV5-8
AGSFTGGSGNTIY
>TRBV7-8
ASRDRGLSGANVLT
>TRBV5-4
ASSLAGPSPHEQY
>TRBV20-1
SAPREVAYNEQF
>TRBV20-1
SAGGNTEAF
>TRBV29-1
SVEPTLNTEAF
>TRBV12-3/TRBV12-4
ASSTGTAGGNIQY
>TRBV29-1
SVELSGTSGSYEQY
>TRBV2
ASRTNSYEQY
>TRBV4-1
ASSQILDREAYGYT
>TRBV7-2
ASSPQRGGVNEQF
>TRBV10-3
AISGSGGNTGELF
>TRBV29-1
SVGETAYGYT
>TRBV29-1
SVSQGGNQPQH
>TRBV20-1
SAPSSNTGELF
>TRBV20-1
SARDPRTSGNTDTQY
>TRBV6-5
ASSYGFVRSYNEQF
>TRBV20-1
SARDPATINEQF
>TRBV7-9
ASSRQIQETQY
>TRBV4-2
ASSQADRGQGYT
>TRBV7-8
ASSLALRGTSGRRETQY
>TRBV5-1
ASSTGTGSGNTIY
>TRBV5-1
ASSLGTGEEKLF
>TRBV7-2
ASSLGLSTDTQY
>TRBV6-2/TRBV6-3
ASRPWTEETQY
>TRBV25-1
ASTDFNTYEQY
>TRBV12-3/TRBV12-4
ASSRTLNTEAF
>TRBV18
ASSPRANLNYGYT
>TRBV3-1
ASSQEGGKTQY
>TRBV6-2/TRBV6-3
ASSLFGYLAEAF
>TRBV11-2
ASSWTSALGYEQF